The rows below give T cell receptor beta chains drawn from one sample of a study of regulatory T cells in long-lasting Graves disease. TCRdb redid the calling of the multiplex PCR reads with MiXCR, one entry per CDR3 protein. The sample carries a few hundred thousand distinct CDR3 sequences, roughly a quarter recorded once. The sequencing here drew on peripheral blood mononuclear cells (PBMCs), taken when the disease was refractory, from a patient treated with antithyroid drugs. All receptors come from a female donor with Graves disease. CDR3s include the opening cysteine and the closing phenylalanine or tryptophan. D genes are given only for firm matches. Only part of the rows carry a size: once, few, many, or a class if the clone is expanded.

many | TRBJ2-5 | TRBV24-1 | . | CATSDSGTSVQETQYF | TGTGCCACCAGTGATTCTGGGACGTCCGTCCAAGAGACCCAGTACTTC
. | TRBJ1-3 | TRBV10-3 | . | CAIRDTSGNTIYF | TGTGCCATCAGGGACACCTCTGGAAACACCATATATTTT
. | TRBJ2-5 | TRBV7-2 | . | CASSPFLGRGQETQYF | TGTGCCAGCAGCCCGTTTCTCGGGCGGGGCCAAGAGACCCAGTACTTC
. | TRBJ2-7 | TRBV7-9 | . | CASTPLEYEQYF | TGTGCCAGCACCCCCCTCGAGTACGAGCAGTACTTC
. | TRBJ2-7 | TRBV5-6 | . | CASSLLWDTLSYEQYF | TGTGCCAGCAGCTTGTTATGGGACACATTGTCCTACGAGCAGTACTTC
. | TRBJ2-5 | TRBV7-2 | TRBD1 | CASSYRPSKDRGGKTQYF | TGTGCCAGCAGCTACAGACCAAGTAAGGACAGGGGAGGAAAGACCCAGTACTTC
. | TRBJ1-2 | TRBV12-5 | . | CASGLSRRRSSYGYTF | TGTGCTAGTGGTTTAAGCCGGAGGCGGTCCTCATATGGCTACACCTTC
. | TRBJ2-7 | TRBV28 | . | CASSLASSQDGYEQYF | TGTGCCAGCAGCTTAGCGTCCTCCCAGGACGGCTACGAGCAGTACTTC
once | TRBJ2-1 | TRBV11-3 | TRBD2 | CASSLDGLANNEQFF | TGTGCCAGCAGCTTAGACGGACTAGCCAACAATGAGCAGTTCTTC
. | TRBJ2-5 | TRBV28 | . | CASSYLGRTVQETQYF | TGTGCCAGCAGTTATTTAGGGCGGACAGTCCAAGAGACCCAGTACTTC
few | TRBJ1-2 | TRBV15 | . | CATSSIQGPGYGYTF | TGTGCCACCAGCAGTATCCAGGGGCCGGGCTATGGCTACACCTTC
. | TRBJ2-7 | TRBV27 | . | CASSSQLGTAYEQYF | TGTGCCAGCAGTTCTCAACTAGGTACAGCCTACGAGCAGTACTTC
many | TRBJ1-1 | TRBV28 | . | CASSPPGTNFAEAFF | TGTGCCAGCAGCCCTCCGGGAACAAATTTTGCTGAAGCTTTCTTT
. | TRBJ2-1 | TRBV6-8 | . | CASTRSTPDINEQFF | TGTGCCAGCACGAGATCAACCCCTGATATTAATGAGCAGTTCTTC
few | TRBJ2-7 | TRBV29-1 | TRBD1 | CSVEKGTAYEQYF | TGCAGCGTAGAAAAAGGGACAGCCTACGAGCAGTACTTC
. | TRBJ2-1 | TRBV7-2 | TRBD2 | CASSLWGSGGKDEQFF | TGTGCCAGCAGCTTATGGGGTTCGGGAGGGAAGGATGAGCAGTTCTTC
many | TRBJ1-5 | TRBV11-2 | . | CASSPTVNQPQHF | TGTGCCAGCAGCCCGACAGTGAATCAGCCCCAGCATTTT
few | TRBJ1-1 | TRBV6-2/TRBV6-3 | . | CASSYSREMNTEAFF | TGTGCCAGCAGTTACTCGCGGGAGATGAACACTGAAGCTTTCTTT
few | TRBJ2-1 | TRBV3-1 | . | CASSQGGYGLNEQFF | TGTGCCAGCAGCCAAGGTGGTTACGGTCTCAATGAGCAGTTCTTC
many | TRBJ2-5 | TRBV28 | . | CASSFYDTQETQYF | TGTGCCAGCAGTTTCTACGACACCCAAGAGACCCAGTACTTC
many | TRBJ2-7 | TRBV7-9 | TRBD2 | CASSDYSGSSYEQYF | TGTGCCAGCAGCGATTATAGCGGGAGCTCCTACGAGCAGTACTTC
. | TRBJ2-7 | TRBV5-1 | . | CASSFSAEVPAREQYF | TGCGCCAGCAGCTTTTCGGCCGAGGTACCGGCGAGAGAGCAGTACTTC
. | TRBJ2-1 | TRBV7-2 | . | CASKGTGLYNEQFF | TGTGCCAGCAAGGGCACGGGATTGTACAATGAGCAGTTCTTC
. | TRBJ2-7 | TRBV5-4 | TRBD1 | CASSNGQGYSYEQYF | TGTGCCAGCAGTAATGGACAGGGATACTCCTACGAGCAGTACTTC
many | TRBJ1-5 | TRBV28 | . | CASSSPLGQGLRQPQHF | TGTGCCAGCAGTTCACCCTTGGGGCAGGGGCTAAGGCAGCCCCAGCATTTT
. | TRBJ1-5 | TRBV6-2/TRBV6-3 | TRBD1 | CASTIGYRGPHNQPQHF | TGTGCCAGCACCATAGGATACAGGGGCCCCCACAATCAGCCCCAGCATTTT
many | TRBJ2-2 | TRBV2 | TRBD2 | CASSETGGPSGELFF | TGTGCCAGCAGTGAAACGGGAGGGCCTTCTGGGGAGCTGTTTTTT
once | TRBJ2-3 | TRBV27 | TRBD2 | CASSSEREGTDTQYF | TGTGCCAGCAGTTCGGAGCGGGAGGGCACAGATACGCAGTATTTT
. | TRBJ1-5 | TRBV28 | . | CASSRQDKRLAPRHF | TGTGCCAGCAGTCGTCAGGACAAAAGGCTGGCGCCCCGGCATTTT
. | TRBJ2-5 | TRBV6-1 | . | CASQIVQQETQYF | TGTGCCAGCCAAATAGTTCAACAAGAGACCCAGTACTTC
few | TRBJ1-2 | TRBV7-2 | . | CASSGGRGDGYTF | TGTGCCAGCAGTGGAGGCCGGGGCGATGGCTACACCTTC
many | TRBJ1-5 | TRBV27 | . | CASSLGSSSRKPQHF | TGTGCCAGCAGTTTAGGGAGTAGTAGCCGGAAGCCCCAGCATTTT
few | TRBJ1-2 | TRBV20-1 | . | CSARASGIYGYTF | TGCAGTGCTAGGGCTTCGGGGATCTATGGCTACACCTTC
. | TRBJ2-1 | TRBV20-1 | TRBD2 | CSARRGRGNEQFF | TGCAGTGCTAGACGCGGGAGAGGCAATGAGCAGTTCTTC
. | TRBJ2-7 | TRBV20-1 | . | CSARGGPNDEQYF | TGCAGTGCTAGAGGGGGCCCGAACGACGAGCAGTACTTC
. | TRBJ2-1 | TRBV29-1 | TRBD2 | CSVEPSGGFNEQFF | TGCAGCGTCGAGCCTAGCGGGGGATTCAATGAGCAGTTCTTC
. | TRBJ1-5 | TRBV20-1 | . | CSARDRRGSNQPQHF | TGCAGTGCTAGAGATCGGAGGGGTAGCAATCAGCCCCAGCATTTT
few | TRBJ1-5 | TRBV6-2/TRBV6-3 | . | CASSGSFGDQPQHF | TGTGCCAGCAGTGGATCCTTCGGTGATCAGCCCCAGCATTTT
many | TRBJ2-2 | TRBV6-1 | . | CASRPGHQKNTGELFF | TGTGCCAGCAGGCCCGGGCACCAAAAGAACACCGGGGAGCTGTTTTTT
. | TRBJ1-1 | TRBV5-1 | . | CASSSGRGTLNTEAFF | TGCGCCAGCAGCTCCGGGCGCGGTACCTTGAACACTGAAGCTTTCTTT
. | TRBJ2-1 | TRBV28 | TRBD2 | CASTTGGNEQFF | TGTGCCAGCACAACGGGAGGCAATGAGCAGTTCTTC
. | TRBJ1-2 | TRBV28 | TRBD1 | CASSLAGTEDGYTF | TGTGCCAGCAGTTTAGCGGGGACAGAGGATGGCTACACCTTC
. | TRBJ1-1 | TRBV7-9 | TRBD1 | CASSFEGALNTEAFF | TGTGCCAGCAGCTTTGAGGGGGCCTTAAACACTGAAGCTTTCTTT
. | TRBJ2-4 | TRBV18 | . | CASSPTGLPLNIAKNIQYF | TGTGCCAGCTCACCTACGGGTCTCCCCCTAAACATAGCCAAAAACATTCAGTACTTC
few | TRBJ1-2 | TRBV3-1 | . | CASSSIWGEVDGYTF | TGTGCCAGCAGCAGTATCTGGGGGGAAGTCGATGGCTACACCTTC
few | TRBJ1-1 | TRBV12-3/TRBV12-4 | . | CASSYDKNTEAFF | TGTGCCAGCAGTTACGACAAGAACACTGAAGCTTTCTTT
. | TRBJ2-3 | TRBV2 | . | CATLQGLPRDTQYF | TGTGCCACCCTTCAAGGACTGCCGCGGGATACGCAGTATTTT
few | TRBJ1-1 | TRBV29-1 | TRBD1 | CSVVQGMNTEAFF | TGCAGCGTTGTACAGGGGATGAACACTGAAGCTTTCTTT
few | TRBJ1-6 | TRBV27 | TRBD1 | CASSPYRDRANSPLHF | TGTGCCAGCAGCCCGTACCGGGACAGGGCAAATTCACCCCTCCACTTT
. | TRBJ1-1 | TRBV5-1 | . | CASSRLGTTEAFF | TGTGCCAGCAGCCGGCTAGGGACCACTGAAGCTTTCTTT
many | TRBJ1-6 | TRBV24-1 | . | CATSEPVGIRSYNSPLHF | TGTGCCACCAGTGAGCCTGTAGGGATTCGGTCCTATAATTCACCCCTCCACTTT
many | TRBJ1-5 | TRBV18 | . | CASSLNEGRNQPQHF | TGTGCCAGCTCCCTGAATGAGGGGCGCAATCAGCCCCAGCATTTT
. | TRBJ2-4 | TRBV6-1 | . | CASTTISGTAKNIQYF | TGTGCCAGCACCACAATTTCCGGGACAGCCAAAAACATTCAGTACTTC
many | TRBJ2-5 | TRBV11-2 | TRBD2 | CASSSRLAGGGETQYF | TGTGCCAGCAGCTCTAGGCTAGCGGGAGGTGGGGAGACCCAGTACTTC
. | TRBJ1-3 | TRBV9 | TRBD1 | CASSLRDSGFSGNTIYF | TGTGCCAGCAGCCTCCGGGACAGCGGCTTCTCTGGAAACACCATATATTTT